Given below is one T cell receptor (beta chain) in context. Antigen specificity is unknown. TCRbeta library preparation incorporated unique molecular identifiers. TCRdb re-called the PCR reads with MiXCR, one entry per CDR3 protein. This table holds some 450,000 distinct CDR3 sequences, about 45% found once. These data originate in a study of T-cell reconstitution after alpha-beta-depleted transplantation in children. Study-level results: Newly produced T cells mostly provided counts and TCRbeta diversity after one year, as hyperexpanded clones declined. About two months after transplant, alpha-beta T cells reportedly came from several hundred expanded graft clones. Some patients' high day-60 TCRbeta diversity was attributed to recipient cells surviving conditioning.

The TCR originated in a girl aged 2-15 years with aplastic anemia, due to receive a stem cell transplant. The sample consisted of PBMCs, taken before TCRalphabeta/CD19-depleted stem cell transplant.

Here the CDR3 reads CSGIQGAYEAFF. CDR3 nucleotides: TGCAGCGGAATACAGGGGGCTTATGAAGCTTTCTTT. The chain uses TRBV29-1 and TRBJ1-1; 9 bases match TRBD1. Germline V gene data show CDR1 as SQVTM and CDR2 as ANQGSEA. Trimming cost V 7 bases and J 7 bases; bases outside gene matches: 7. CDR3 length: 12 residues.